This T cell receptor beta chain was obtained from a study of T cell repertoires in cytomegalovirus infection (dated by TCRdb to about 2019). For the study in its entirety: Peptide stimulations targeted recently identified HLA-C-restricted CMV epitopes, whose presentation resists viral immunomodulation, together with well-studied HLA-B-restricted epitopes. Because public TCR beta signatures pointed to carriage of CMV infection together with the matching HLA type, the HLA type of each donor mattered for the analysis. Broader findings and caveats from the paper: The ex vivo response was dominated by HLA-C-restricted CMV-specific TCR beta clonotypes, which also provided the single most frequent clonotype in two of eight donors. In both this cohort and an independent cohort of 300 to 450 donors, the cumulative frequency of public TCR beta family members distinguished carriers of CMV infection plus the relevant HLA type.

Trimming costs V 5 bases and J 4 bases, and their ends lie 15 bases apart. CDR1 and CDR2, per the germline V gene (reference sequence), are MNHEY and SMNVEV. From its cysteine to its phenylalanine, the CDR3 spans 15 amino acids. The sequence is cut down to CDR3 DNA, 45 bases in frame from base 1. Instrument on record: Illumina HiSeq 1500. TCRdb reworked the public reads: Q25 trimming with fastp, MiXCR clone assembly, productive beta chains retained. Here each entry gathers all rows of one CDR3 protein and keeps the most common genes and DNA. The sample table lists about 900,000 distinct CDR3 sequences, approximately 33% of them with a count of one. Of the sample, 13% falls within the top ten clones. The treatment or condition label corresponds to: in vitro stimulation with specific CMV peptide epitopes to enrich CMV-specific T cells. A note on this clonotype: The specificity of this receptor is unknown. Base qualities are not at hand, and no much larger clone is one base apart.

This clonotype was sampled from a human donor in good health (CMV status not recorded). Some clones in this sample may be carry-over from other donors' samples. The receptor chain draws on TRBV27 and TRBJ2-1; the D gene cannot be resolved beyond TRBD1 or TRBD2, each matching 7 bases. Sequencing used cultured CD8+ T cells from PBMCs, obtained from culture after CMV antigen stimulation. In nucleotides, the sequence is TGTGCCAGCAGTAAGCGGGACAGCCTATACAATGAGCAGTTCTTC. This sequence encodes CASSKRDSLYNEQFF.